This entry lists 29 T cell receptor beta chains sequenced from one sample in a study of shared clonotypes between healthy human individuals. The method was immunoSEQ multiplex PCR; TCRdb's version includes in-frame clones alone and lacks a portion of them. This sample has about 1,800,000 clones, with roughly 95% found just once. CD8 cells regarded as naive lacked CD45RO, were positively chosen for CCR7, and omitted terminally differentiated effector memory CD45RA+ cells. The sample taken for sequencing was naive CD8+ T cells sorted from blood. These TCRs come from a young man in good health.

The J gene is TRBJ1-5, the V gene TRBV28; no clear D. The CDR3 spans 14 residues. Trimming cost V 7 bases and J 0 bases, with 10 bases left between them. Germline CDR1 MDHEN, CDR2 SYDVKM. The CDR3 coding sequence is TGTGCCAGCACACGATCTTATAGCAATCAGCCCCAGCATTTT. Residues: CASTRSYSNQPQHF.

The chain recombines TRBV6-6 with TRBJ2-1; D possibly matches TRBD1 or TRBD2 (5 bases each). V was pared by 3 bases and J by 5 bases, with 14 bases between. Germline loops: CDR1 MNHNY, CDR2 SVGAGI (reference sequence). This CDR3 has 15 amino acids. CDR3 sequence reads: CASSYSGTVNNEQFF. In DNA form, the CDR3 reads TGTGCCAGCAGTTATTCGGGGACGGTCAACAATGAGCAGTTCTTC.

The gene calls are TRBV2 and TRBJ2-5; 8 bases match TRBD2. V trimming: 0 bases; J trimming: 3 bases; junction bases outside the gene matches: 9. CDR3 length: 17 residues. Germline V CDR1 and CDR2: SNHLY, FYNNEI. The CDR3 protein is CASSEARDGGGKETQYF. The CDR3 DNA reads TGTGCCAGCAGTGAAGCGCGTGATGGCGGGGGGAAAGAGACCCAGTACTTC.

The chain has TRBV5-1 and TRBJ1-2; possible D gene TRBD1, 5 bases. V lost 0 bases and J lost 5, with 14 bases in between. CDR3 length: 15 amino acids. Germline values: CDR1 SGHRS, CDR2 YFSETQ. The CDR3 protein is CASSLDAGAAYGYTF. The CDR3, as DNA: TGCGCCAGCAGCTTGGATGCCGGGGCGGCTTATGGCTACACCTTC.

CDR3 DNA sequence: TGTGCCAGCAGCTCCGGGACATACACAGATACGCAGTATTTT. Its translation: CASSSGTYTDTQYF. V and J are TRBV11-2 and TRBJ2-3; tentatively, D is TRBD1 (6 bases). This CDR3 has 14 amino acids. Between the trimmed V and J ends, which lost 4 bases and 2 bases, there was a span of 10 bases. The germline gives CDR1 SGHAT, CDR2 FQNNGV.

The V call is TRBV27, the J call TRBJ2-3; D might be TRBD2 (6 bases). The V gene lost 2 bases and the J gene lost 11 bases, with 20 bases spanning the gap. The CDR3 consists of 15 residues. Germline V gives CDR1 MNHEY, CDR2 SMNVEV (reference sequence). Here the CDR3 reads CASSLGAGPPRGQYF. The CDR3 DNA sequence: TGTGCCAGCAGTTTAGGGGCGGGGCCACCACGAGGGCAGTATTTT.

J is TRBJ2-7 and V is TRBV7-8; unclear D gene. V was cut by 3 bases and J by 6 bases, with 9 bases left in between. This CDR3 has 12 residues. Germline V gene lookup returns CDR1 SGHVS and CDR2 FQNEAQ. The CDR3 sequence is CASSLAPGEQYF. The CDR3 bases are TGTGCCAGCAGCTTGGCTCCAGGCGAGCAGTACTTC. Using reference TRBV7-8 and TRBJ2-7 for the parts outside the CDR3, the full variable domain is GAGVSQSPRYKVAKRGQDVALRCDPISGHVSLFWYQQALGQGPEFLTYFQNEAQLDKSGLPSDRFFAERPEGSVSTLKIQRTQQEDSAVYLCASSLAPGEQYFGPGTRLTVT.

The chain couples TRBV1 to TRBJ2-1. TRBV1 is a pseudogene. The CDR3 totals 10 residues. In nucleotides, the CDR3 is TGCACCAGCAGCCAGAAGGAGCAGTTCTTC. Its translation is CTSSQKEQFF.

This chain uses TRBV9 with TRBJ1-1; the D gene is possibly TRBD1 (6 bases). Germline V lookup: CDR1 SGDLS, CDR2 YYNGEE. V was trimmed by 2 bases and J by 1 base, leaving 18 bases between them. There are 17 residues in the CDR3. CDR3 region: CASSVNRDLTSNTEAFF. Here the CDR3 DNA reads TGTGCCAGCAGCGTTAACAGGGACTTAACGTCGAACACTGAAGCTTTCTTT.

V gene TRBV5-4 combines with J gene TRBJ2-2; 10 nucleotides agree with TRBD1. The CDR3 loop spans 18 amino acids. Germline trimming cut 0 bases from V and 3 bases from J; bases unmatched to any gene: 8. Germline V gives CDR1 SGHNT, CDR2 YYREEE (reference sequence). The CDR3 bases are TGTGCCAGCAGCTTGGCCTTGACAGGGGGCTATGACACCGGGGAGCTGTTTTTT. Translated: CASSLALTGGYDTGELFF.

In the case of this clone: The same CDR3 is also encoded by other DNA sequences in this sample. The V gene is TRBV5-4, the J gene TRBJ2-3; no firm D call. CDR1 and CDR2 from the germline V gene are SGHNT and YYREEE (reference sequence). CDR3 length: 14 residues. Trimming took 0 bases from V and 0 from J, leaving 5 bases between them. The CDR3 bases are TGTGCCAGCAGCTTGGACACTAGCACAGATACGCAGTATTTT. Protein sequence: CASSLDTSTDTQYF. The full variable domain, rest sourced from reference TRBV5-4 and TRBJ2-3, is ETGVTQSPTHLIKTRGQQVTLRCSSQSGHNTVSWYQQALGQGPQFIFQYYREEENGRGNFPPRFSGLQFPNYSSELNVNALELDDSALYLCASSLDTSTDTQYFGPGTRLTVL.

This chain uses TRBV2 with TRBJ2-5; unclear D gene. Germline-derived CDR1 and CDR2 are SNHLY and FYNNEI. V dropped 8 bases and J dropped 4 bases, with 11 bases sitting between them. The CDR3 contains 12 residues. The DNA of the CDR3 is TGTGCCAGCGCACAGTACGGAGAGACCCAGTACTTC. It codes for CASAQYGETQYF.

CDR3 loop: CASSFSGATAQETQYF. The CDR3 bases are TGTGCCAGCAGCTTCTCCGGGGCCACGGCGCAAGAGACCCAGTACTTC. The rearrangement joins TRBV9 to TRBJ2-5; the D gene could be TRBD1 or TRBD2 (5 bases each). Trimming removed 4 bases from V and 2 bases from J, with 18 bases in between. The CDR3 is 16 residues long. Germline loops: CDR1 SGDLS, CDR2 YYNGEE.

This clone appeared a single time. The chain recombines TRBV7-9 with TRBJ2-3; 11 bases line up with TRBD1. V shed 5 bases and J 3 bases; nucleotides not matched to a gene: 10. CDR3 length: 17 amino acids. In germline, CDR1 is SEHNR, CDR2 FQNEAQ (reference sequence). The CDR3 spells CASSPRAGQGVTDTQYF. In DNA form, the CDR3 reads TGTGCCAGCAGCCCCAGGGCGGGACAGGGGGTGACAGATACGCAGTATTTT.

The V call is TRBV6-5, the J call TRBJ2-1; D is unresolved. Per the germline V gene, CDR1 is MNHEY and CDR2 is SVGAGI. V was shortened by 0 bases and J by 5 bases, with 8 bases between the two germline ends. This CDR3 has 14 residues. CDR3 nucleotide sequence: TGTGCCAGCAGTTACTCGGGTCCTGACAATGAGCAGTTCTTC. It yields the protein CASSYSGPDNEQFF.

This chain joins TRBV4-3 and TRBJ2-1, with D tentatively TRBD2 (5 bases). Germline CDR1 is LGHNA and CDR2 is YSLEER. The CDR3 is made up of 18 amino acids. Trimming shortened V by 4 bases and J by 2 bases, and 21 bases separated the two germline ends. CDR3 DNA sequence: TGCGCCAGCAGCCCTTTACGGGGTAGCGAGAACACCTACAATGAGCAGTTCTTC. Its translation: CASSPLRGSENTYNEQFF.

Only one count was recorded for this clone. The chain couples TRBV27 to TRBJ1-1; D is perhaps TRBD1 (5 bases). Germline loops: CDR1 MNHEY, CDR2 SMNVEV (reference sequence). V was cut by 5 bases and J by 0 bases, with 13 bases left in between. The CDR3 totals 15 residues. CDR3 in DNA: TGTGCCAGCAGTAGCCCGACAGAGTTGAACACTGAAGCTTTCTTT. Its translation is CASSSPTELNTEAFF.

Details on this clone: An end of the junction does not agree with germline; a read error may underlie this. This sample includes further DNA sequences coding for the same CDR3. This CDR3 reads CAWSGQGNEQFF. The CDR3 DNA sequence: TGTGCTTGGAGCGGACAGGGCAATGAGCAGTTCTTC. The V call is TRBV30, the J call TRBJ2-1; 8 nucleotides match TRBD1. Germline V CDR1 and CDR2: GTSNPN, SVGIG (reference sequence). CDR3 length equals 12 residues.

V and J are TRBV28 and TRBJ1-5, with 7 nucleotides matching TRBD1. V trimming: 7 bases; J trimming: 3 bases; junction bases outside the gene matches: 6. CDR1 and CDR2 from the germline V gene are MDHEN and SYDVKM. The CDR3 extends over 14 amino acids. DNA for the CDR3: TGTGCCAGCATGACGGGACAGAACAATCAGCCCCAGCATTTT. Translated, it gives CASMTGQNNQPQHF.

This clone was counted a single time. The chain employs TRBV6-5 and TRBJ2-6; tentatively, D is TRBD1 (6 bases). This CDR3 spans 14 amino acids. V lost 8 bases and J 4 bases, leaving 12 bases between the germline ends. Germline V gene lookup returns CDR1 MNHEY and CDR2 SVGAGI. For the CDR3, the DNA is TGTGCCAGCGCCCAGGGGTGGGGGGCCAACGTCCTGACTTTC. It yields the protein CASAQGWGANVLTF.

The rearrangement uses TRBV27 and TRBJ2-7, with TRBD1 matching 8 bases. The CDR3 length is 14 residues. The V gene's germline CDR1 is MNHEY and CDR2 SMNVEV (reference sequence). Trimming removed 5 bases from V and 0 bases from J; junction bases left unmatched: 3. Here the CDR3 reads CASSVDRASYEQYF. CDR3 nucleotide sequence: TGTGCCAGCAGTGTGGACAGGGCCTCCTACGAGCAGTACTTC.

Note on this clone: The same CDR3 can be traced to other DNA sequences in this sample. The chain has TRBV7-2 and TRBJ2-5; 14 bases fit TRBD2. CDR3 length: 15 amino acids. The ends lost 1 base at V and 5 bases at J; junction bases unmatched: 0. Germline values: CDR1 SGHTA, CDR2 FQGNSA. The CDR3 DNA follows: TGTGCCAGCAGCTTAGGGACTAGCGGGGGGGAGACCCAGTACTTC. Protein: CASSLGTSGGETQYF.

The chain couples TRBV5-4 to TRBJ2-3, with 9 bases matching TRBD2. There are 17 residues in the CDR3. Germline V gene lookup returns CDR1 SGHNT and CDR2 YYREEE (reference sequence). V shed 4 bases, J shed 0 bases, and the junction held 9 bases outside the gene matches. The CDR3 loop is CASSPLAGDYSTDTQYF. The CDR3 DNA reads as TGTGCCAGCAGCCCCTTAGCGGGAGACTATAGCACAGATACGCAGTATTTT. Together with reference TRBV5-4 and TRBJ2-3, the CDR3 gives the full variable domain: ETGVTQSPTHLIKTRGQQVTLRCSSQSGHNTVSWYQQALGQGPQFIFQYYREEENGRGNFPPRFSGLQFPNYSSELNVNALELDDSALYLCASSPLAGDYSTDTQYFGPGTRLTVL.

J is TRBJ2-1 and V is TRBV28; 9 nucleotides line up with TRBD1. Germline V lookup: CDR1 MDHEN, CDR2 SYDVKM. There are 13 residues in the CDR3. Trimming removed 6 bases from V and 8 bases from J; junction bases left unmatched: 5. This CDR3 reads CASREQGADEQFF. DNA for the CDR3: TGTGCCAGCAGAGAACAGGGGGCGGATGAGCAGTTCTTC.

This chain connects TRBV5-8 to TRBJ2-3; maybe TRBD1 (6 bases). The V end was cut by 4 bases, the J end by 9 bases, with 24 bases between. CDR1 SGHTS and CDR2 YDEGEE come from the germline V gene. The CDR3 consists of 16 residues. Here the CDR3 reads CASSPGQGTPYSTQYF. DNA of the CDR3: TGTGCCAGCAGCCCGGGGCAGGGGACACCTTACTCAACGCAGTATTTT.

In DNA form, the CDR3 reads TGTGCCAGCAGCTTAGCTCTGGAGGGGAGCTCTGGAAACACCATATATTTT. Protein: CASSLALEGSSGNTIYF. The chain links TRBV7-9 to TRBJ1-3, with D possibly matching TRBD1 (5 bases). The CDR3 runs 17 residues. Germline V gives CDR1 SEHNR, CDR2 FQNEAQ (reference sequence). Trimming left V 0 bases short and J 0 bases short, with 12 bases between. Variable domain in full (rest from reference TRBV7-9 and TRBJ1-3): DTGVSQNPRHKITKRGQNVTFRCDPISEHNRLYWYRQTLGQGPEFLTYFQNEAQLEKSRLLSDRFSAERPKGSFSTLEIQRTEQGDSAMYLCASSLALEGSSGNTIYFGEGSWLTVV.

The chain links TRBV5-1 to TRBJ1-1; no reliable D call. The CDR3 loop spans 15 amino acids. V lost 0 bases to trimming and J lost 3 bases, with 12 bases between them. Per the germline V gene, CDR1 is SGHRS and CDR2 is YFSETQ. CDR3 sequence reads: CASSLVKGGDTEAFF. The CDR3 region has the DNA TGCGCCAGCAGCTTGGTGAAGGGCGGGGACACTGAAGCTTTCTTT.

DNA for the CDR3: TGCAGCGCAGATTCCCAGGGTATGAACACTGAAGCTTTCTTT. Residues: CSADSQGMNTEAFF. The rearrangement uses TRBV29-1 and TRBJ1-1; a weak D match, TRBD1 (5 bases). V was cut by 7 bases and J by 0 bases, with 15 bases left in between. The CDR3 spans 14 residues. CDR1 and CDR2 (germline): SQVTM, ANQGSEA.

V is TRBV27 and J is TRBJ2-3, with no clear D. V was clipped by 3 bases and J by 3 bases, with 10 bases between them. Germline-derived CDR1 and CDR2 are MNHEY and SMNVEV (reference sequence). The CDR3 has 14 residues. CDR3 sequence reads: CASSFLRRTDTQYF. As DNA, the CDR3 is TGTGCCAGCAGTTTCCTTCGGCGTACAGATACGCAGTATTTT.